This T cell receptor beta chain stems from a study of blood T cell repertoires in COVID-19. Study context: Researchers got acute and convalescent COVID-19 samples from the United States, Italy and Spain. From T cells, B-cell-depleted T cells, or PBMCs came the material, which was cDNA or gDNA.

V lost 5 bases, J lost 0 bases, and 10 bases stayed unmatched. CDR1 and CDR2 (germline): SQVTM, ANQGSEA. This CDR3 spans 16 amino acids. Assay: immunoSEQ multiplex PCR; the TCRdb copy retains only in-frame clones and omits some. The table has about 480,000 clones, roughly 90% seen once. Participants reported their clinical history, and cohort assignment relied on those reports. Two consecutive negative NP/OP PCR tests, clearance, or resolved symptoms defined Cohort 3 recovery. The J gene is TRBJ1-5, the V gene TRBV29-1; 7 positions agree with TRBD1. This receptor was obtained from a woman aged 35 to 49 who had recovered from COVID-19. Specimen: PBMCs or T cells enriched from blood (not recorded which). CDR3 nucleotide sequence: TGCAGCGTTCAACTCGGGACAGCGACTAGCAATCAGCCCCAGCATTTT. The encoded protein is CSVQLGTATSNQPQHF.